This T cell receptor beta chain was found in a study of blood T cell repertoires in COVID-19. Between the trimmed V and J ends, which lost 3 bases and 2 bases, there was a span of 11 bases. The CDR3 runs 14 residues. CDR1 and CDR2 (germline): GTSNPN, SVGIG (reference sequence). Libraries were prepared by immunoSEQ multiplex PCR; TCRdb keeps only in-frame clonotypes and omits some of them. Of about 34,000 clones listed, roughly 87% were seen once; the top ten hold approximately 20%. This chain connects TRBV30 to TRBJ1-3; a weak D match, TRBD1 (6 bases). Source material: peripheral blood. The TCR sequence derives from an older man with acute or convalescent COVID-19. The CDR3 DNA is TGTGCCTGGAGCCCGGACAGTGCTGGAAACACCATATATTTT. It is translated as CAWSPDSAGNTIYF.